Sequencing of this TCR beta chain was carried out in a study of blood T cell repertoires in COVID-19. In the study overall: Both acute and convalescent COVID-19 samples were obtained from the United States, Italy and Spain.

In the authors' workflow: Estimation of nucleated cell counts relied on the amplification of reference gene primers. Libraries were prepared by immunoSEQ multiplex PCR; TCRdb keeps only in-frame clonotypes and omits some of them. The DNA gave D and trimming, while V, J and clone size come from that table. The table lists hundreds of thousands of clones, 85% to 90% of them singletons. Per the germline V gene, CDR1 is MNHEY and CDR2 is SVGAGI. V was cut by 7 bases and J by 8 bases, with 20 bases left in between. The CDR3 totals 14 residues. The V call is TRBV6-5, the J call TRBJ1-2; no firm D call. Sequencing used peripheral blood. This TCR derives from a man aged 70 or older with acute or convalescent COVID-19. The CDR3 here is CASKETNQASGYTF. DNA for the CDR3: TGTGCCAGCAAAGAGACTAACCAGGCGTCGGGCTACACCTTC.